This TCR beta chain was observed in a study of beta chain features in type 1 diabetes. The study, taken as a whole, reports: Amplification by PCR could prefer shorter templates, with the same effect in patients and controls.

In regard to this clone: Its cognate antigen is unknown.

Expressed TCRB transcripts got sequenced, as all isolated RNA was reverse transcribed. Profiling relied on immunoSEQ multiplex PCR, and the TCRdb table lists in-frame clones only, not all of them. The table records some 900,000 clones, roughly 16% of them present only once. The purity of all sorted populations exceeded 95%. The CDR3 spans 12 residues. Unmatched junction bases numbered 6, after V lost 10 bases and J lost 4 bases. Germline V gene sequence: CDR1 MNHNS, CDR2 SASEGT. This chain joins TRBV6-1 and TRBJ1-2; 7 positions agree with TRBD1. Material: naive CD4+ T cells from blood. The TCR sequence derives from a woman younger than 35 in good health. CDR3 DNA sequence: TGTGCCACCAGCAACAGGGGCTATGGCTACACCTTC. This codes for CATSNRGYGYTF.